This TCR beta chain was captured in a study of cytomegalovirus exposure and HLA in healthy donors. Overall study context: Around 200 million T cells yielded approximately 100 million unique TCR beta sequences, as an earlier analysis found. Among over 350 genotyped donors, around 82% fell in the Caucasian-associated ancestry cluster. Findings and limits, study-wide: Using a false discovery rate of 0.05, a later analysis showed that 15,000 to 20,000 TCR beta sequences were associated with HLA alleles.

To note about this clone: Antigen specificity is unknown.

The CDR3 contains 13 residues. V gave up 6 bases and J gave up 3 bases; unmatched junction bases: 4. CDR1 and CDR2 from the germline V gene are ENHRY and SYGVKD. The PCR ran on 60 Vbeta and 13 Jbeta primers. Libraries were prepared by immunoSEQ multiplex PCR; TCRdb keeps only in-frame clonotypes and omits some of them. The sample yields around 130,000 clones, more than 80% seen once. Unrecorded immune exposures were likely, despite nominal health at sampling. The chain has TRBV10-3 and TRBJ1-2; 7 nucleotides agree with TRBD1. Sequencing was performed on PBMCs. This receptor was identified in a man aged 40-50 years in good health and CMV-seronegative. CDR3 sequence reads: CAISPGTDYGYTF. The CDR3 region has the DNA TGTGCCATCAGCCCCGGGACAGACTATGGCTACACCTTC.